Following are 11 T cell receptor beta chains from one sample sequenced in a study of cytotoxic CD8 clonotypes in ibrutinib-treated CLL. The repertoire was sequenced with immunoSEQ multiplex PCR; TCRdb's copy has only in-frame clones and lacks some. The table records 25,000 to 30,000 clones, around 76% of them present only once. The starting material was PBMCs, obtained after 36 months of ibrutinib treatment. The receptors were sampled from a human donor with chronic lymphocytic leukemia.

The chain combines TRBV5-4 with TRBJ2-3, with a weak D call TRBD2 (7 bases). V lost 1 base, J lost 1 base, and 16 bases lay in between. The CDR3 contains 17 residues. Germline assignment: CDR1 SGHNT and CDR2 YYREEE (reference sequence). CDR3 nucleotides: TGTGCCAGCAGCTTGTTTTCGGGGGGCGTGGGCACAGATACGCAGTATTTT. This gives the protein CASSLFSGGVGTDTQYF.

This chain joins TRBV7-9 and TRBJ2-5; 13 bases map to TRBD2. Trimming cost V 6 bases and J 3 bases; bases outside gene matches: 4. The CDR3 consists of 15 residues. Germline CDR1 SEHNR, CDR2 FQNEAQ (reference sequence). DNA of the CDR3: TGTGCCAGCAGTACCGGGACTAGCGGGGAAGAGACCCAGTACTTC. Encoded protein: CASSTGTSGEETQYF.

This clone was detected only a few times. CDR3 region: CASSHGSGQGYEQYF. The CDR3 nucleotides read TGCGCCAGCAGCCATGGCTCGGGACAGGGTTACGAGCAGTACTTC. The chain links TRBV4-3 to TRBJ2-7; TRBD1 agrees at 9 bases. Germline V gene sequence: CDR1 LGHNA, CDR2 YSLEER. The CDR3 has 15 residues. V gave up 3 bases and J gave up 4 bases; unmatched junction bases: 7.

The chain uses TRBV25-1 and TRBJ2-7; D is tentatively TRBD1 or TRBD2 (5 bases each). Deletions cut 4 bases from V and 2 bases from J, with 12 bases between. Per the germline V gene, CDR1 is MGHDK and CDR2 is SYGVNS. The CDR3 has 14 residues. The CDR3 DNA reads as TGTGCCAGCAGTGTACCGGGACCACCCTACGAGCAGTACTTC. This sequence encodes CASSVPGPPYEQYF.

The chain links TRBV7-8 to TRBJ1-1; D is possibly TRBD1 (6 bases). V lost 2 bases to trimming and J lost 1 base, with 14 bases between them. Per germline, CDR1 SGHVS and CDR2 FQNEAQ. This CDR3 spans 16 amino acids. The CDR3 reads CASSLLSATGNTEAFF. CDR3 coding DNA: TGTGCCAGCAGCTTATTGAGCGCGACAGGGAACACTGAAGCTTTCTTT. The full variable domain, its missing parts supplied by reference TRBV7-8 and TRBJ1-1, is GAGVSQSPRYKVAKRGQDVALRCDPISGHVSLFWYQQALGQGPEFLTYFQNEAQLDKSGLPSDRFFAERPEGSVSTLKIQRTQQEDSAVYLCASSLLSATGNTEAFFGQGTRLTVV.

This sequence joins TRBV9 and TRBJ2-1; a possible D gene is TRBD2 (5 bases). Germline lookup yields CDR1 SGDLS and CDR2 YYNGEE. This CDR3 contains 18 residues. V lost 2 bases and J 0 bases, leaving 18 bases between the germline ends. CDR3 in amino acids: CASSVGPQRGSSYNEQFF. DNA for the CDR3: TGTGCCAGCAGCGTTGGCCCCCAACGGGGTAGCTCCTACAATGAGCAGTTCTTC.

The chain has TRBV29-1 and TRBJ1-1; tentative D call: TRBD1 (6 bases). The V gene lost 7 bases and the J gene lost 1 base, with 13 bases spanning the gap. CDR1 is SQVTM, CDR2 ANQGSEA, per germline. The CDR3 covers 13 residues. CDR3 DNA: TGCAGCGCGCAGGGGTTTACGAACACTGAAGCTTTCTTT. Translating gives CSAQGFTNTEAFF.

J is TRBJ2-3 and V is TRBV29-1, with 7 bases fitting TRBD2. The CDR3 extends over 14 amino acids. Germline values: CDR1 SQVTM, CDR2 ANQGSEA. The junction had 12 bases not matched to a gene; V was cut back by 4 bases and J by 8 bases. The CDR3 DNA sequence: TGCAGCGTTGTGGGGGACTACCCAGGAGGTACGCAGTATTTT. Protein: CSVVGDYPGGTQYF.

The chain combines TRBV19 with TRBJ1-4; D is ambiguous. CDR3 length equals 14 residues. The V gene's germline CDR1 is LNHDA and CDR2 SQIVND (reference sequence). Trimming stripped 9 bases from V and 5 bases from J, with 16 bases between. The CDR3 DNA sequence: TGTGCCAGCAAAAGCCGGGAATTGAATGAAAAACTGTTTTTT. Its protein product is CASKSRELNEKLFF.

The V gene is TRBV19, the J gene TRBJ2-7; D gene unclear. Trimming removed 4 bases from V and 2 bases from J, with 12 bases in between. Per the germline V gene, CDR1 is LNHDA and CDR2 is SQIVND (reference sequence). The CDR3 spans 14 residues. The CDR3 DNA reads as TGTGCCAGTAGTACCGTGGACGGTCCCTACGAGCAGTACTTC. Translated, it gives CASSTVDGPYEQYF.

The genes are TRBV9 and TRBJ1-3; 7 positions agree with TRBD1. Germline V gives CDR1 SGDLS, CDR2 YYNGEE. CDR3 length: 17 amino acids. V lost 1 base and J lost 4; bases outside the gene matches: 11. The CDR3 DNA is TGTGCCAGCAGCGTATCGAGAGGGGGCGCTTCAGGAAACACCATATATTTT. Protein sequence: CASSVSRGGASGNTIYF.